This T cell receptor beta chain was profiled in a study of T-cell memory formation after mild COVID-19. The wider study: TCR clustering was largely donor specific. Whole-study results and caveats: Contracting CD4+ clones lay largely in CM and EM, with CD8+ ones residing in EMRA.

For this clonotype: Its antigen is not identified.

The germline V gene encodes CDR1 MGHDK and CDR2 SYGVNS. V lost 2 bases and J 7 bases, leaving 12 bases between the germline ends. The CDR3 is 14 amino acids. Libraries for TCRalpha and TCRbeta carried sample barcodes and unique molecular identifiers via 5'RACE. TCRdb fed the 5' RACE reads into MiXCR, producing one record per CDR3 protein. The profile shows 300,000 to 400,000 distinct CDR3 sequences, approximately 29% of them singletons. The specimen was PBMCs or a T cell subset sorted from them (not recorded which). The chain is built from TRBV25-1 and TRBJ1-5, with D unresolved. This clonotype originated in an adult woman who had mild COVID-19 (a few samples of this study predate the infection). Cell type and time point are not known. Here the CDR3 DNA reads TGTGCCAGCAGTGAAGGAGGATCGGAGCAGCCCCAGCATTTT. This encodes CASSEGGSEQPQHF.